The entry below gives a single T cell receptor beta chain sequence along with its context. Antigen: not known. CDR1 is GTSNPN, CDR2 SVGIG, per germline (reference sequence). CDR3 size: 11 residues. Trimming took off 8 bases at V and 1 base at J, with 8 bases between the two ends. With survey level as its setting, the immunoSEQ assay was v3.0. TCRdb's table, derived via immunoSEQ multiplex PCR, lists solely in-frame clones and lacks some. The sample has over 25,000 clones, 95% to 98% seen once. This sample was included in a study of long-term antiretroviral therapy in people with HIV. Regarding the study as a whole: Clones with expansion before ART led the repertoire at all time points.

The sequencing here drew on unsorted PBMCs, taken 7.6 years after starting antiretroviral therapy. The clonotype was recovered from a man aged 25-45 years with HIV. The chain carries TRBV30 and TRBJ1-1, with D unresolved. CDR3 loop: CAGDENTEAFF. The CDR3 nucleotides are TGTGCCGGGGATGAGAACACTGAAGCTTTCTTT.